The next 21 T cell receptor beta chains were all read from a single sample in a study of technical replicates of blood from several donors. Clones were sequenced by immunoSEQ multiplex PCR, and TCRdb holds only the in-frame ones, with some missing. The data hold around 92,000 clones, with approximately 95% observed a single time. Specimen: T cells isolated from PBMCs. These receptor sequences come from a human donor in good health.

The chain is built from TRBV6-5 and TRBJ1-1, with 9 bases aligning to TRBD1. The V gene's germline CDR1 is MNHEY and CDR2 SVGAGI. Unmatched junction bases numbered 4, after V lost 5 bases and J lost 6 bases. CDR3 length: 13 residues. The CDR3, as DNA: TGTGCCAGCAGTCGGGACAGGGCTCCTGAAGCTTTCTTT. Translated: CASSRDRAPEAFF.

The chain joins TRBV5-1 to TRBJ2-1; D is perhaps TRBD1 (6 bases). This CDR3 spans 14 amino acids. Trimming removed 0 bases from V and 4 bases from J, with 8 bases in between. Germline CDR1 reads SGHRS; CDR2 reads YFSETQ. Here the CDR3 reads CASSLGTEYNEQFF. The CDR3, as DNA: TGCGCCAGCAGCTTGGGGACAGAGTACAATGAGCAGTTCTTC. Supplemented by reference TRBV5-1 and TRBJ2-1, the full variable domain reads KAGVTQTPRYLIKTRGQQVTLSCSPISGHRSVSWYQQTPGQGLQFLFEYFSETQRNKGNFPGRFSGRQFSNSRSEMNVSTLELGDSALYLCASSLGTEYNEQFFGPGTRLTVL.

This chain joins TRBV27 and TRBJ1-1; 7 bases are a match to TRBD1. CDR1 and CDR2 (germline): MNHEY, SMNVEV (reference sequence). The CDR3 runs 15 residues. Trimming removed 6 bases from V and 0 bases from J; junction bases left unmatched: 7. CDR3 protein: CASRGTVIMNTEAFF. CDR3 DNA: TGTGCCAGCAGAGGGACAGTCATCATGAACACTGAAGCTTTCTTT.

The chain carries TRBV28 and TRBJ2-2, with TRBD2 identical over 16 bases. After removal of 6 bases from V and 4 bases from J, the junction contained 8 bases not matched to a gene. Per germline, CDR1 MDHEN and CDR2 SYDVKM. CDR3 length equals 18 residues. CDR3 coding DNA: TGTGCCAGCAGGGGACTAGCGGGAGGGCCAGGTCGCACCGGGGAGCTGTTTTTT. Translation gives CASRGLAGGPGRTGELFF.

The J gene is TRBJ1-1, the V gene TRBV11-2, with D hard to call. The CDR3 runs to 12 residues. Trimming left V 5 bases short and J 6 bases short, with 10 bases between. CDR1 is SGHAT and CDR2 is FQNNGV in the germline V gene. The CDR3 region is CASSPTNPEAFF. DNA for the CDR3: TGTGCCAGCAGCCCGACTAATCCTGAAGCTTTCTTT. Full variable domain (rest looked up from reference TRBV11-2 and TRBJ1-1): EAGVAQSPRYKIIEKRQSVAFWCNPISGHATLYWYQQILGQGPKLLIQFQNNGVVDDSQLPKDRFSAERLKGVDSTLKIQPAKLEDSAVYLCASSPTNPEAFFGQGTRLTVV.

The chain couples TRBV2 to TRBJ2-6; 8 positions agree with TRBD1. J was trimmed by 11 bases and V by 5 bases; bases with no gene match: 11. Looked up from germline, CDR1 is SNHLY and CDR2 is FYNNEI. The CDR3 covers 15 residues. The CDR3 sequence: CASSKEGDRSYVLTF. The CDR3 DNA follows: TGTGCCAGCAGTAAGGAAGGGGACAGGAGCTACGTCCTGACTTTC.

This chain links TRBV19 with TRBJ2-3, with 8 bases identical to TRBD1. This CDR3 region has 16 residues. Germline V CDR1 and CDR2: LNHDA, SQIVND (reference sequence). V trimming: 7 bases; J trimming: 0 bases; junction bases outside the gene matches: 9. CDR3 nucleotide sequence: TGTGCCAGTACTCCGGCAGGGGGCCGAAGCACAGATACGCAGTATTTT. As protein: CASTPAGGRSTDTQYF.

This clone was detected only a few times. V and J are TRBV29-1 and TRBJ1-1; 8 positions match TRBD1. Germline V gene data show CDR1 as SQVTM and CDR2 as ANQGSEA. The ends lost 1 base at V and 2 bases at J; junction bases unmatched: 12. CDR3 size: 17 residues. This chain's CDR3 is CSVEVVVTGQGNTEAFF. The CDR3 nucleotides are TGCAGCGTTGAAGTGGTAGTCACCGGACAGGGTAACACTGAAGCTTTCTTT.

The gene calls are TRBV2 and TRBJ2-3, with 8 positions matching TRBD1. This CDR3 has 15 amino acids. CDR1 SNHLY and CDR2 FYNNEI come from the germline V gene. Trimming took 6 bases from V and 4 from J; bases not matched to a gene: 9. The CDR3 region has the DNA TGTGCCAGCAGGAACAGGGGGTCTTTCTCAGATACGCAGTATTTT. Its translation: CASRNRGSFSDTQYF.

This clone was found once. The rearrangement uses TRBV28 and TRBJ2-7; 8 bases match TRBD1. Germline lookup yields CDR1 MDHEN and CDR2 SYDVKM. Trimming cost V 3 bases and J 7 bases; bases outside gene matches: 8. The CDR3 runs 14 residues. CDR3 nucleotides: TGTGCCAGCAGTTTCCCCCAGGGGGCTCAAGAGCAGTACTTC. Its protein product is CASSFPQGAQEQYF.

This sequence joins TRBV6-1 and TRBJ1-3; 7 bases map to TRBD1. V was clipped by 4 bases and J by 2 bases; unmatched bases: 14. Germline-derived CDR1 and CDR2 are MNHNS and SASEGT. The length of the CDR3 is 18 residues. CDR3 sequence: CASSASRQGFRPGNTIYF. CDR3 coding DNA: TGTGCCAGCAGTGCATCACGACAGGGATTTCGTCCTGGAAACACCATATATTTT.

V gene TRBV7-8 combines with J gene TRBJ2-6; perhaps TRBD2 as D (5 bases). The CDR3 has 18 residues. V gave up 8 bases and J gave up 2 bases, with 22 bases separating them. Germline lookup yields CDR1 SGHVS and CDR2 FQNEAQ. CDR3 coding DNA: TGTGCCAGCGCGCGAGGGATAGGGTTGCTTCCTGGGGCCAACGTCCTGACTTTC. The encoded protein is CASARGIGLLPGANVLTF.

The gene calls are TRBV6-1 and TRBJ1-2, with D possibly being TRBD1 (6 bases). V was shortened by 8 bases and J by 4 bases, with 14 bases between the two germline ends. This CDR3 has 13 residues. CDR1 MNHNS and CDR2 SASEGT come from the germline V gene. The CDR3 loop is CASCTGMSYGYTF. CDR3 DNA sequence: TGTGCCAGCTGTACAGGGATGAGCTATGGCTACACCTTC.

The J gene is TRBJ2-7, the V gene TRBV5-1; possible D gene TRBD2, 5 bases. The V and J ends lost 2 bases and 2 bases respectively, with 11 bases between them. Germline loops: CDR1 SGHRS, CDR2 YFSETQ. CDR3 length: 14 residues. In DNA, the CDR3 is TGCGCCAGCAGCTTCAGCGGACGACCCTACGAGCAGTACTTC. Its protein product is CASSFSGRPYEQYF.

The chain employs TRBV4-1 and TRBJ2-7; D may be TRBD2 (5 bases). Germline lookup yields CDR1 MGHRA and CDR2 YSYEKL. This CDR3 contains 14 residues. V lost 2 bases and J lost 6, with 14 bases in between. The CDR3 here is CASSQPSRGREQYF. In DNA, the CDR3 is TGCGCCAGCAGCCAACCCTCCCGAGGGCGCGAGCAGTACTTC.

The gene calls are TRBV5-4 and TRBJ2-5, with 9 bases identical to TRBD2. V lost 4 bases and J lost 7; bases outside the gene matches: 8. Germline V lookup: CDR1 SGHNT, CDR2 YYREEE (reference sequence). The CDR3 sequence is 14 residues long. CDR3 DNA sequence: TGTGCCAGCAGCGGCGGCGGACTAGCGCCGACCCAGTACTTC. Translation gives CASSGGGLAPTQYF.

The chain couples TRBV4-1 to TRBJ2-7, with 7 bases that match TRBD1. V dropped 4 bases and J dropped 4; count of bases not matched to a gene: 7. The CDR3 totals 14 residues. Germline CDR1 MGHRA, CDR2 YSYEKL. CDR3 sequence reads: CASSPSGTDYEQYF. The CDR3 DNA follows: TGCGCCAGCAGCCCGTCTGGGACAGATTACGAGCAGTACTTC.

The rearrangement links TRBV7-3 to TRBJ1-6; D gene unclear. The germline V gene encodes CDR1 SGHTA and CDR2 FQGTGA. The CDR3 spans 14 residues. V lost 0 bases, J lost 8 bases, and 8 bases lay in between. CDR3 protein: CASSLTYRDSPLHF. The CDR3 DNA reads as TGTGCCAGCAGCTTAACGTACCGAGATTCACCCCTCCACTTT.

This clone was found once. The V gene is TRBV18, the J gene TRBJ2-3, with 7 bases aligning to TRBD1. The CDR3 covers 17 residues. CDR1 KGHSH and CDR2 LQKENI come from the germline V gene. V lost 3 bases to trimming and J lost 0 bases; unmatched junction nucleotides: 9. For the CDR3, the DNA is TGTGCCAGCTCACCCAATTACGGACAGGCTAGCACAGATACGCAGTATTTT. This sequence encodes CASSPNYGQASTDTQYF.

The CDR3 spells CASSIRTSLTDTQYF. CDR3 in DNA: TGTGCCAGTAGTATAAGGACTAGCCTCACAGATACGCAGTATTTT. The chain carries TRBV19 and TRBJ2-3; 8 nucleotides line up with TRBD2. J lost 2 bases, V lost 2 bases, and 3 bases had no gene match. This CDR3 contains 15 residues. The germline gives CDR1 LNHDA, CDR2 SQIVND (reference sequence).

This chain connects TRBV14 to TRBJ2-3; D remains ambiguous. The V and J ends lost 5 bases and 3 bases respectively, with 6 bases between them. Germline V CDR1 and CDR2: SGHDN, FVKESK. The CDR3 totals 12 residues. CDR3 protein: CASSTGTDTQYF. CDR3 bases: TGTGCCAGCAGCACCGGGACAGATACGCAGTATTTT.